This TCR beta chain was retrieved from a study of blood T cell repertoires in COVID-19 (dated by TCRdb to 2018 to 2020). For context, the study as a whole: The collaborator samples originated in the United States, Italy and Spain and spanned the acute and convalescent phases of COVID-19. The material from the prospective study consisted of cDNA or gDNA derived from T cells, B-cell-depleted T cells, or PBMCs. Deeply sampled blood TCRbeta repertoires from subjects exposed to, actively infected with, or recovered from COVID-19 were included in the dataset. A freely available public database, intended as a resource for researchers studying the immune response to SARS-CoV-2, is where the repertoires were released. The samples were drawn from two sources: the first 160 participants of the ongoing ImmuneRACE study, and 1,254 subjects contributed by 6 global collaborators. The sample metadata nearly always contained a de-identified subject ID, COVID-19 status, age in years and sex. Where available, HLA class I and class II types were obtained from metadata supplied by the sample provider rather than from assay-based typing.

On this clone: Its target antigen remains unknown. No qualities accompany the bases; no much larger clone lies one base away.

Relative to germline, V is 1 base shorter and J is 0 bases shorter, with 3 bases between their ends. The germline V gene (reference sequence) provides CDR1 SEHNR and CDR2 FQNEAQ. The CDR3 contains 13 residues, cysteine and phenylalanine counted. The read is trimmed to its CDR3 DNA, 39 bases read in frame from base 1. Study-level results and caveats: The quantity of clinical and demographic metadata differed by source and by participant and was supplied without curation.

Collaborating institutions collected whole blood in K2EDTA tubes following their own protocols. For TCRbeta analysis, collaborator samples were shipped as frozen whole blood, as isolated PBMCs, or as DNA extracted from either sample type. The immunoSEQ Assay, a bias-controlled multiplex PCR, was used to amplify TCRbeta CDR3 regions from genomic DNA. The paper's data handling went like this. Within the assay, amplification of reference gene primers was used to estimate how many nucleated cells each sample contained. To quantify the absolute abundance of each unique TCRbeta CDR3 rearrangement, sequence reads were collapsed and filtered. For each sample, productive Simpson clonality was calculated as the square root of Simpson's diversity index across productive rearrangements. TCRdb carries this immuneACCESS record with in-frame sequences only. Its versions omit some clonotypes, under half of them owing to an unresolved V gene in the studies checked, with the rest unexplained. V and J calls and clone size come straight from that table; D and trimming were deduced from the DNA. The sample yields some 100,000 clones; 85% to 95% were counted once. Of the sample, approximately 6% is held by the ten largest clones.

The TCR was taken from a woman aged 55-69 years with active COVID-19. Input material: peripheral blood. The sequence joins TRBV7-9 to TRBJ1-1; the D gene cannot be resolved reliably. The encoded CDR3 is CASSLDMNTEAFF. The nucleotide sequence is TGTGCCAGCAGCTTAGATATGAACACTGAAGCTTTCTTT. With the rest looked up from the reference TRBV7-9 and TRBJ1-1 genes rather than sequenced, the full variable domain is DTGVSQNPRHKITKRGQNVTFRCDPISEHNRLYWYRQTLGQGPEFLTYFQNEAQLEKSRLLSDRFSAERPKGSFSTLEIQRTEQGDSAMYLCASSLDMNTEAFFGQGTRLTVV.